The TCR beta chain under discussion was sequenced for a study of shared clonotypes between healthy human individuals. For the study at large: Donors had three CD4 naive, three CD4 memory, two CD8 naive and one CD8 memory plate apiece.

Study-wide findings and caveats: Sampling included only blood; tissue repertoires likely differ.

Germline CDR1 reads SGHRS; CDR2 reads YFSETQ. The CDR3 covers 15 residues. Trimming removed 7 bases at V and 0 bases at J, with 14 bases between. Here immunoSEQ multiplex PCR was the method, and the copy in TCRdb shows in-frame clones only, minus some. The sample gives over a million clones, roughly 97% of which show up once; over 1% is in the top ten. Of note for this clone: Its antigen is unknown.

The chain uses TRBV5-1 and TRBJ2-1, with D perhaps TRBD1 or TRBD2 (6 bases each). The sequencing sample was made of naive CD4+ T cells sorted from blood. Noted subset: CD45RA+ positively selected. This receptor was obtained from a man under 40 in good health. CDR3 sequence reads: CASVGGASSYNEQFF. The CDR3, as DNA: TGCGCCAGCGTCGGGGGCGCCAGCTCCTACAATGAGCAGTTCTTC.